The 4 T cell receptor beta chains below come from one sample, sequenced in a study of T cell responses to AZD1222 COVID-19 vaccine. The protocol was immunoSEQ multiplex PCR, while the TCRdb copy is restricted to in-frame clones and leaves out a portion. Here the sample spans 150,000 to 200,000 clones, approximately 94% being singletons. The sequencing here drew on peripheral blood, taken 28 days after the second AZD1222 dose. The origin of the receptors is an adult who received the AZD1222 COVID-19 vaccine.

The chain is built from TRBV6-5 and TRBJ2-7; 8 positions agree with TRBD2. The CDR3 runs 12 residues. The junction had 6 bases not matched to a gene; V was cut back by 7 bases and J by 7 bases. The germline V gene encodes CDR1 MNHEY and CDR2 SVGAGI. CDR3 region: CASIGRLAEQYF. The CDR3 DNA is TGTGCCAGCATTGGCCGACTAGCGGAGCAGTACTTC.

This sequence joins TRBV4-1 and TRBJ2-5, with 10 bases that match TRBD1. V trimming: 1 base; J trimming: 6 bases; junction bases outside the gene matches: 8. Germline V gives CDR1 MGHRA, CDR2 YSYEKL. The CDR3 extends over 16 amino acids. CDR3 nucleotide sequence: TGCGCCAGCAGCCAAGTTTACAGGACAGGGGGGAAGACCCAGTACTTC. Translating it yields CASSQVYRTGGKTQYF.

This rearrangement joins TRBV18 to TRBJ1-1; TRBD1 is a possible D gene (6 bases). Trimming cost V 2 bases and J 3 bases, with 13 bases left between them. The CDR3 has 15 residues. From germline, CDR1 is KGHSH and CDR2 LQKENI. The CDR3 DNA reads TGTGCCAGCTCACCAATAGGCAGGGGAGACACTGAAGCTTTCTTT. Residues: CASSPIGRGDTEAFF.

The chain couples TRBV4-1 to TRBJ1-4; D is perhaps TRBD1 (6 bases). V was clipped by 1 base and J by 7 bases, with 19 bases between them. From germline, CDR1 is MGHRA and CDR2 YSYEKL. The CDR3 loop spans 17 amino acids. The CDR3 here is CASSQATTRGAGEKLFF. CDR3 bases: TGCGCCAGCAGCCAAGCCACTACCCGGGGGGCCGGTGAAAAACTGTTTTTT.